The 25 T cell receptor beta chains below were found in one sample sequenced in a study of blood T cell repertoires in COVID-19 (dated by TCRdb to 2018 to 2021). To prepare the library, the immunoSEQ multiplex PCR assay was applied. TCRdb limited this immuneACCESS table to in-frame rearrangements with V and J called. A share of clones is missing; checked studies link under half to unresolved V genes, and the rest is unexplained. Within this sample are nearly 300,000 clones, with approximately 84% of them counted one time only. Roughly 1.5% of the sample rests with the top ten. What was sequenced was peripheral blood. These receptors originate from a human donor with COVID-19, enrolled during active disease. The donor label of this sample is uncertain.

This CDR3 is CASSQLAGSYEQYF. The CDR3 DNA reads TGTGCCAGCAGCCAACTAGCGGGGTCTTACGAGCAGTACTTC. The chain joins TRBV3-1 (or the pseudogene TRBV3-2) to TRBJ2-7; 9 nucleotides match TRBD2. Germline V lookup: CDR1 LGHDT, CDR2 YNNKEL (reference sequence). The CDR3 contains 14 residues. The junction had 3 bases not matched to a gene; V was cut back by 2 bases and J by 4 bases.

V usage is TRBV6-6 and J usage is TRBJ1-4, with D perhaps TRBD1 (6 bases). V was cut by 6 bases and J by 0 bases, with 8 bases left in between. This CDR3 has 14 amino acids. The germline gives CDR1 MNHNY, CDR2 SVGAGI (reference sequence). CDR3 sequence: CASRTGTTNEKLFF. For the CDR3, the DNA is TGTGCCAGCAGAACAGGGACAACTAATGAAAAACTGTTTTTT.

The V call is TRBV5-1, the J call TRBJ1-4, with 8 bases lining up with TRBD1. J was trimmed by 7 bases and V by 2 bases; bases with no gene match: 7. The CDR3 covers 15 residues. CDR1 is SGHRS and CDR2 is YFSETQ in the germline V gene. The CDR3 is CASSLQGVRGEKLFF. CDR3 bases: TGCGCCAGCAGCTTACAGGGGGTGAGGGGTGAAAAACTGTTTTTT.

The chain couples TRBV5-4 to TRBJ2-5, with D maybe TRBD2 (5 bases). CDR1 and CDR2 (germline): SGHNT, YYREEE (reference sequence). The CDR3 loop spans 12 amino acids. Trimming left V 0 bases short and J 9 bases short, with 9 bases between. CDR3 residues: CASSLESGAQYF. In DNA, the CDR3 is TGTGCCAGCAGCTTGGAAAGCGGCGCCCAGTACTTC.

The chain uses TRBV5-1 and TRBJ1-1; 11 positions match TRBD1. This CDR3 is built from 15 residues. Per germline, CDR1 SGHRS and CDR2 YFSETQ. With 4 bases clipped from V and 6 bases from J, the junction kept 8 bases outside the gene matches. CDR3 residues: CASSVGTGGTAEAFF. In DNA, the CDR3 is TGCGCCAGCAGCGTTGGGACAGGGGGTACTGCTGAAGCTTTCTTT.

This chain connects TRBV5-1 to TRBJ2-2; D is perhaps TRBD2 (5 bases). CDR1 SGHRS and CDR2 YFSETQ come from the germline V gene. Trimming took off 2 bases at V and 0 bases at J, with 8 bases between the two ends. The CDR3 extends over 15 amino acids. CDR3 protein: CASSFTTTNTGELFF. The CDR3 DNA reads as TGCGCCAGCAGCTTCACGACTACGAACACCGGGGAGCTGTTTTTT.

This clone was detected a few times. V is TRBV12-3 or TRBV12-4 and J is TRBJ1-2; the D is unclear. This CDR3 is 13 amino acids long. V was shortened by 1 base and J by 2 bases, with 5 bases between the two germline ends. The CDR3 region has the DNA TGTGCCAGCAGTTTAGACAGCAACTATGGCTACACCTTC. It codes for CASSLDSNYGYTF.

This clone came up many times. This chain links TRBV6-5 with TRBJ2-7; tentative D call: TRBD2 (5 bases). In germline, CDR1 is MNHEY, CDR2 SVGAGI. Trimming shortened V by 5 bases and J by 5 bases, and 16 bases separated the two germline ends. This CDR3 is 14 amino acids long. CDR3 nucleotide sequence: TGTGCCAGCAGTACCTCCGGGAAGATCCACGAGCAGTACTTC. Encoded protein: CASSTSGKIHEQYF.

The CDR3 bases are TGTGCCAGCAGTCCGCGGACAGGGTGGGATTCACCCCTCCACTTT. Translating gives CASSPRTGWDSPLHF. The chain recombines TRBV27 with TRBJ1-6; 8 nucleotides align to TRBD1. The V gene's germline CDR1 is MNHEY and CDR2 SMNVEV (reference sequence). The trim removed 5 bases at V and 8 bases at J, leaving 8 bases unmatched. This CDR3 has 15 residues.

V gene TRBV10-1 combines with J gene TRBJ2-5; D is perhaps TRBD2 (5 bases). The CDR3 spans 14 residues. Germline CDR1 is WNHNN and CDR2 is SYGVQD (reference sequence). CDR3 DNA: TGCCTACACTCGGGGTCAGCTATCCAAGAGACCCAGTACTTC. Protein product: CLHSGSAIQETQYF.

CDR3 nucleotides: TGTGCCAGCAGCCAAGTTTCAGGGGATCCTTCCTACAATGAGCAGTTCTTC. Translating it yields CASSQVSGDPSYNEQFF. V gene TRBV4-2 combines with J gene TRBJ2-1, with D possibly being TRBD1 (6 bases). The CDR3 covers 17 residues. With 1 base removed from V and 1 base from J, the gap between germline ends came to 14 bases. The germline V gene has CDR1 LGHNA and CDR2 YNFKEQ.

The chain combines TRBV15 with TRBJ2-1; D is uncertain. CDR3 size: 13 residues. The germline V and J ends were trimmed by 0 bases and 9 bases, with 9 bases remaining between them. Per the germline V gene, CDR1 is LNHNV and CDR2 is YYDKDF (reference sequence). The CDR3 loop is CATSRDSPSEQFF. Here the CDR3 DNA reads TGTGCCACCAGCAGAGATTCCCCGAGTGAGCAGTTCTTC.

J is TRBJ2-7 and V is TRBV6-5, with D unresolved. The CDR3 consists of 14 residues. Trimming took 0 bases from V and 3 from J, leaving 9 bases between them. The germline V gene encodes CDR1 MNHEY and CDR2 SVGAGI. The CDR3 DNA follows: TGTGCCAGCAGTTACTCCCGTGGCGGCTACGAGCAGTACTTC. This gives the protein CASSYSRGGYEQYF.

J is TRBJ2-7 and V is TRBV6-1; 7 nucleotides match TRBD1. Germline trimming cut 2 bases from V and 1 base from J; bases unmatched to any gene: 11. The CDR3 spans 17 residues. Per the germline V gene, CDR1 is MNHNS and CDR2 is SASEGT. The CDR3 region has the DNA TGTGCCAGCAGTGAATCCATCGGACAGGTAATATCCTACGAGCAGTACTTC. Translation gives CASSESIGQVISYEQYF.

The rearrangement links TRBV6-6 to TRBJ1-4; TRBD1 agrees at 7 bases. V lost 2 bases, J lost 8 bases, and 11 bases stayed unmatched. CDR1 is MNHNY and CDR2 is SVGAGI in the germline V gene (reference sequence). The CDR3 is 16 amino acids. The CDR3 region has the DNA TGTGCCAGCAGTTACGGCCGACAGGGTGGGGGGGAAAAACTGTTTTTT. Its translation is CASSYGRQGGGEKLFF.

This sequence joins TRBV11-3 and TRBJ2-7; 10 bases line up with TRBD1. Trimming took 3 bases from V and 7 from J; bases not matched to a gene: 6. This CDR3 spans 14 amino acids. Germline lookup yields CDR1 SGHNT and CDR2 YENEEA. DNA for the CDR3: TGTGCCAGCAGCTTGGGGACAGGGGTACGGGAGCAGTACTTC. Protein: CASSLGTGVREQYF. Full variable domain (rest looked up from reference TRBV11-3 and TRBJ2-7): EAGVVQSPRYKIIEKKQPVAFWCNPISGHNTLYWYLQNLGQGPELLIRYENEEAVDDSQLPKDRFSAERLKGVDSTLKIQPAELGDSAVYLCASSLGTGVREQYFGPGTRLTVT.

The V and J genes are TRBV5-1 and TRBJ1-1; a weak D match, TRBD1 (6 bases). CDR1 and CDR2 from the germline V gene are SGHRS and YFSETQ. The V end lost 3 bases, the J end lost 2 bases, and 11 bases lay between the germline ends. The CDR3 loop spans 14 amino acids. The CDR3 protein is CASSSGQDNTEAFF. Here the CDR3 DNA reads TGCGCCAGCAGCTCGGGACAAGATAACACTGAAGCTTTCTTT.

The chain recombines TRBV11-2 with TRBJ2-1; D not certain. V was pared by 0 bases and J by 1 base, with 10 bases between. The CDR3 consists of 16 residues. The germline gives CDR1 SGHAT, CDR2 FQNNGV. The CDR3 is CASSLDYGDSYNEQFF. Here the CDR3 DNA reads TGTGCCAGCAGCTTAGATTACGGTGATTCCTACAATGAGCAGTTCTTC. Filled out from reference TRBV11-2 and TRBJ2-1, the complete variable domain reads EAGVAQSPRYKIIEKRQSVAFWCNPISGHATLYWYQQILGQGPKLLIQFQNNGVVDDSQLPKDRFSAERLKGVDSTLKIQPAKLEDSAVYLCASSLDYGDSYNEQFFGPGTRLTVL.

This clone was seen only a few times. The chain uses TRBV6-5 and TRBJ2-7; 11 nucleotides line up with TRBD1. With 6 bases clipped from V and 5 bases from J, the junction kept 6 bases outside the gene matches. This CDR3 has 14 residues. The germline CDR1 and CDR2 sequences are MNHEY and SVGAGI. CDR3 sequence: CASSTRDRGDEQYF. As DNA, the CDR3 is TGTGCCAGCAGCACCCGGGACAGGGGGGACGAGCAGTACTTC.

The chain links TRBV7-8 to TRBJ2-2; D is ambiguous. Germline lookup yields CDR1 SGHVS and CDR2 FQNEAQ. This CDR3 spans 16 amino acids. Trimming removed 5 bases from V and 0 bases from J, with 13 bases in between. The CDR3 nucleotides read TGTGCCAGCAGCAAGGCACTGGGCTCGAACACCGGGGAGCTGTTTTTT. Its protein is CASSKALGSNTGELFF.

This clone was detected a few times. The chain uses TRBV29-1 and TRBJ2-3; perhaps TRBD2 as D (6 bases). Germline V CDR1 and CDR2: SQVTM, ANQGSEA. The V end lost 0 bases, the J end lost 3 bases, and 16 bases lay between the germline ends. CDR3 length equals 16 residues. The CDR3 protein is CSVEDDRERSTDTQYF. The CDR3 DNA sequence: TGCAGCGTTGAAGATGACCGGGAGCGCAGTACAGATACGCAGTATTTT.

The count of this clone is one. The chain combines TRBV18 with TRBJ2-7; D uncertain. V lost 1 base and J lost 6, with 7 bases in between. Germline CDR1 and CDR2: KGHSH and LQKENI. The CDR3 is 12 residues long. The CDR3 bases are TGTGCCAGCTCACCACAGAGTCTCGAGCAGTACTTC. It yields the protein CASSPQSLEQYF. Combining the CDR3 with reference TRBV18 and TRBJ2-7 gives the whole variable domain NAGVMQNPRHLVRRRGQEARLRCSPMKGHSHVYWYRQLPEEGLKFMVYLQKENIIDESGMPKERFSAEFPKEGPSILRIQQVVRGDSAAYFCASSPQSLEQYFGPGTRLTVT.

The chain employs TRBV18 and TRBJ2-4; 7 positions match TRBD1. Unmatched junction bases numbered 8, after V lost 3 bases and J lost 3 bases. From germline, CDR1 is KGHSH and CDR2 LQKENI. This CDR3 has 16 residues. The CDR3 loop is CASSPLRDSVKNIQYF. The CDR3 nucleotides are TGTGCCAGCTCACCCCTCCGGGACAGCGTCAAAAACATTCAGTACTTC.

The chain is built from TRBV29-1 and TRBJ2-5, with D possibly matching TRBD2 (6 bases). Germline lookup yields CDR1 SQVTM and CDR2 ANQGSEA. The CDR3 totals 14 residues. Trimming pared 6 bases from V and 5 bases from J, leaving 19 bases between. CDR3 sequence: CSVSVGGGGETQYF. The CDR3 nucleotides are TGCAGCGTCTCCGTGGGGGGAGGCGGGGAGACCCAGTACTTC.

The rearrangement uses TRBV6-5 and TRBJ2-2, with 7 bases lining up with TRBD2. Trimming at V came to 7 bases and at J to 5 bases, leaving 7 bases not matched to a gene. There are 14 residues in the CDR3. The germline gives CDR1 MNHEY, CDR2 SVGAGI. The CDR3 sequence: CASIASGRTGELFF. CDR3 bases: TGTGCCAGCATCGCTAGCGGACGTACCGGGGAGCTGTTTTTT.